These 25 T cell receptor beta chains were sequenced from one sample in a study of T cells after yellow fever vaccination. TCRdb reanalysed the 5' RACE reads using MiXCR and keeps one entry per CDR3 protein. The table shows about 340,000 distinct CDR3 sequences, with approximately 4% occurring only once. The sequences come from PBMCs, collected 5 days after the yellow fever booster vaccination. Receptor source: a man younger than 35 who received the YFV17D yellow fever vaccine.

This clonotype was seen only a few times. The genes are TRBV9 and TRBJ1-1; D is uncertain. The V end was cut by 1 base, the J end by 3 bases, with 7 bases between. The CDR3 totals 13 residues. Germline V CDR1 and CDR2: SGDLS, YYNGEE. DNA of the CDR3: TGTGCCAGCAGCGTACGGGTCTACACTGAAGCTTTCTTT. Its translation is CASSVRVYTEAFF.

This clonotype was counted a few times. The V call is TRBV10-3, the J call TRBJ2-7, with 12 bases identical to TRBD1. The V segment lost 5 bases and the J segment 7 bases; nucleotides outside the gene matches: 6. Germline V gene lookup returns CDR1 ENHRY and CDR2 SYGVKD. The CDR3 is 14 amino acids. DNA for the CDR3: TGTGCCATCAGTCAGGGACAGGGGGCGCGGGAGCAGTACTTC. Its translation: CAISQGQGAREQYF.

This clonotype was seen only a few times. V gene TRBV10-3 combines with J gene TRBJ2-5, with 8 bases identical to TRBD2. The CDR3 length is 15 residues. Germline values: CDR1 ENHRY, CDR2 SYGVKD. V shed 3 bases, J shed 6 bases, and the junction held 9 bases outside the gene matches. This CDR3 reads CAISDRGGRLQTQYF. Written as DNA, the CDR3 is TGTGCCATCAGTGATCGGGGGGGGAGGCTCCAGACCCAGTACTTC.

This chain connects TRBV4-1 to TRBJ2-7; 9 nucleotides agree with TRBD1. The J segment lost 4 bases and the V segment lost 0 bases, leaving 7 bases of the junction unmatched. The CDR3 has 16 amino acids. Per germline, CDR1 MGHRA and CDR2 YSYEKL. The CDR3 DNA is TGCGCCAGCAGCCAAGAACAAGGGACAGGGATTTACGAGCAGTACTTC. Its translation is CASSQEQGTGIYEQYF.

The chain recombines TRBV11-2 with TRBJ1-1, with 8 bases fitting TRBD1. The CDR3 covers 16 residues. V was pared by 5 bases and J by 4 bases, with 12 bases of the junction left unmatched. Germline values: CDR1 SGHAT, CDR2 FQNNGV. CDR3 in amino acids: CASSKGSGGQFTEAFF. For the CDR3, the DNA is TGTGCCAGCAGCAAGGGGTCAGGGGGCCAATTCACTGAAGCTTTCTTT.

There are many counts of this clonotype. This chain joins TRBV4-3 and TRBJ1-1; D call uncertain. Germline assignment: CDR1 LGHNA and CDR2 YSLEER. Trimming shortened V by 0 bases and J by 8 bases, and 7 bases separated the two germline ends. This CDR3 is built from 12 residues. The DNA for the CDR3 is TGCGCCAGCAGCCAAGATGGGAGGGAAGCTTTCTTT. Its translation: CASSQDGREAFF.

This sequence joins TRBV4-2 and TRBJ1-6; D possibly corresponds to TRBD1 (5 bases). Germline V gives CDR1 LGHNA, CDR2 YNFKEQ. V dropped 0 bases and J dropped 12 bases, with 15 bases sitting between them. This CDR3 is 15 amino acids long. Written as DNA, the CDR3 is TGTGCCAGCAGCCAAGATTCCAGGGCCGAGAGACCCCTCCACTTT. It yields the protein CASSQDSRAERPLHF.

This clonotype was seen a handful of times. This chain connects TRBV24-1 to TRBJ2-3, with 14 bases lining up with TRBD2. CDR1 is KGHDR and CDR2 is SFDVKD in the germline V gene. This CDR3 contains 20 residues. J was trimmed by 6 bases and V by 2 bases; bases with no gene match: 15. CDR3 DNA sequence: TGTGCCACCAGTGATTCTCCAGGACTAGCGGGGGGCCGACAGGCGGATACGCAGTATTTT. Amino acids: CATSDSPGLAGGRQADTQYF.

At least ten counts were recorded for this clonotype. The genes are TRBV9 and TRBJ1-1, with D perhaps matching TRBD1 (5 bases). The CDR3 contains 15 residues. In germline, CDR1 is SGDLS, CDR2 YYNGEE. The germline V and J ends were trimmed by 0 bases and 4 bases, with 13 bases remaining between them. This chain's CDR3 is CASSVGGRGLTEAFF. The DNA for the CDR3 is TGTGCCAGCAGCGTAGGAGGGAGGGGACTCACTGAAGCTTTCTTT.

In its sample, this clonotype was seen a few times. V is TRBV10-3 and J is TRBJ2-1; 10 bases map to TRBD2. Germline V gene sequence: CDR1 ENHRY, CDR2 SYGVKD. J lost 6 bases, V lost 0 bases, and 2 bases had no gene match. The CDR3 spans 15 residues. CDR3 bases: TGTGCCATCAGTGAGTCGGAGCGGGGGGGCAATGAGCAGTTCTTC. Amino acid sequence: CAISESERGGNEQFF.

This rearrangement joins TRBV28 to TRBJ2-7; unclear D gene. CDR1 and CDR2 from the germline V gene are MDHEN and SYDVKM. The V gene lost 6 bases and the J gene lost 6 bases, with 15 bases spanning the gap. The CDR3 runs 13 residues. CDR3: CASSLARTSEQYV. The CDR3 DNA follows: TGTGCCAGCAGCTTAGCTAGGACCTCCGAGCAGTACGTC.

This clonotype was picked up many times. This chain links TRBV7-9 with TRBJ2-2; 8 bases fit TRBD2. CDR1 is SEHNR and CDR2 is FQNEAQ in the germline V gene (reference sequence). The CDR3 has 16 amino acids. V lost 5 bases to trimming and J lost 3 bases; unmatched junction nucleotides: 8. CDR3 loop: CASSPRLARDTGELFF. In DNA form, the CDR3 reads TGTGCCAGCAGCCCCAGACTAGCGAGAGACACCGGGGAGCTGTTTTTT.

The rearrangement links TRBV5-1 to TRBJ2-1, with D hard to call. This CDR3 comprises 12 residues. Germline V gene sequence: CDR1 SGHRS, CDR2 YFSETQ. V was shortened by 4 bases and J by 12 bases, with 14 bases between the two germline ends. The CDR3 DNA reads TGCGCCAGCAGCCCTGGCCTATTGAGGCAGTTCTTC. It yields the protein CASSPGLLRQFF.

The sample holds a few counts of this clonotype. CDR3 bases: TGTGCCAGCAGCCCCTCGGGACTAGCGGGCAATGAGCAGTTCTTC. It translates to CASSPSGLAGNEQFF. The V call is TRBV7-2, the J call TRBJ2-1, with TRBD2 matching over 12 bases. V was clipped by 5 bases and J by 6 bases; unmatched bases: 5. CDR1 is SGHTA and CDR2 is FQGNSA in the germline V gene. The CDR3 runs to 15 residues.

This clonotype was detected a few times. The chain carries TRBV3-1 and TRBJ2-2; 10 bases map to TRBD1. Germline V gene data show CDR1 as LGHDT and CDR2 as YNNKEL (reference sequence). The J segment lost 4 bases and the V segment lost 4 bases, leaving 6 bases of the junction unmatched. The CDR3 runs to 16 residues. The CDR3 sequence: CASSPGQGRATGELFF. CDR3 nucleotides: TGTGCCAGCAGCCCGGGACAGGGGCGGGCCACCGGGGAGCTGTTTTTT.

This sequence joins TRBV6-1 and TRBJ2-2; 8 bases match TRBD1. V trimming: 6 bases; J trimming: 3 bases; junction bases outside the gene matches: 6. Germline V CDR1 and CDR2: MNHNS, SASEGT. The CDR3 consists of 15 residues. The CDR3 region has the DNA TGTGCCAGCAGCACAGGGGGAGTCGACACCGGGGAGCTGTTTTTT. It specifies CASSTGGVDTGELFF.

This clonotype has ten or more counts. The V gene is TRBV7-3, the J gene TRBJ2-5, with D possibly being TRBD2 (6 bases). Trimming removed 5 bases from V and 7 bases from J, with 14 bases in between. CDR3 length equals 13 residues. Germline V CDR1 and CDR2: SGHTA, FQGTGA. In DNA form, the CDR3 reads TGTGCCAGCAGCGCGGGGACCCAGGGGACCCAGTACTTC. Translation: CASSAGTQGTQYF.

There are a few counts of this clonotype. This chain connects TRBV11-2 to TRBJ1-2; D unresolved. V was trimmed by 5 bases and J by 2 bases, leaving 18 bases between them. This CDR3 is 16 amino acids long. Germline values: CDR1 SGHAT, CDR2 FQNNGV. The CDR3 here is CASSPVDGDMNYGYTF. CDR3 in DNA: TGTGCCAGCAGCCCAGTGGACGGGGATATGAACTATGGCTACACCTTC.

The CDR3 reads CASIWATNTGELFF. In DNA, the CDR3 is TGTGCCAGCATATGGGCCACGAACACCGGGGAGCTGTTTTTT. The chain joins TRBV6-1 to TRBJ2-2, with D uncertain. The germline V gene has CDR1 MNHNS and CDR2 SASEGT. V was clipped by 7 bases and J by 0 bases, with 9 bases between them. The CDR3 is 14 residues long.

In nucleotides, the CDR3 is TGTGCCAGCAGCTTACAGCCTAGCGGGGGGGCCCATGAGCAGTTCTTC. Translated: CASSLQPSGGAHEQFF. The chain couples TRBV7-2 to TRBJ2-1, with TRBD2 identical over 12 bases. Germline values: CDR1 SGHTA, CDR2 FQGNSA. This CDR3 is 16 amino acids long. After removal of 2 bases from V and 8 bases from J, the junction contained 7 bases not matched to a gene.

This clonotype was counted only a few times. The chain uses TRBV27 and TRBJ2-7, with no clear D. Germline CDR1 is MNHEY and CDR2 is SMNVEV (reference sequence). V shed 4 bases and J shed 2 bases, with 9 bases lying between them. The length of the CDR3 is 13 residues. In DNA, the CDR3 is TGTGCCAGCAGTTACCCTGAGACCTACGAGCAGTACTTC. Encoded protein: CASSYPETYEQYF.

This clonotype turned up a few times. This chain uses TRBV5-1 with TRBJ1-4; 8 bases align to TRBD1. The J segment lost 4 bases and the V segment lost 3 bases, leaving 2 bases of the junction unmatched. The germline V gene encodes CDR1 SGHRS and CDR2 YFSETQ. The CDR3 loop spans 14 amino acids. CDR3 residues: CASSSGQVNEKLFF. CDR3 DNA: TGCGCCAGCAGCTCGGGACAGGTTAATGAAAAACTGTTTTTT.

In the case of this clonotype: This may come from a read error, since a much larger clone is one base off. The rearrangement uses TRBV5-1 and TRBJ1-1; tentatively, D is TRBD1 (6 bases). This CDR3 region has 12 residues. The V gene's germline CDR1 is SGHRS and CDR2 YFSETQ. Trimming pared 5 bases from V and 6 bases from J, leaving 11 bases between. CDR3 coding DNA: TGCGCCAGCAGATTACAGGGCCCTGAAGCTTTCTTT. This encodes CASRLQGPEAFF.

The rearrangement joins TRBV7-2 to TRBJ1-1; D may be TRBD1 (5 bases). The V end was cut by 5 bases, the J end by 2 bases, with 18 bases between. CDR3 length equals 16 residues. In germline, CDR1 is SGHTA, CDR2 FQGNSA. The CDR3 DNA reads TGTGCCAGCAGCAGAGTCTGGGGGTCGGGTAACACTGAAGCTTTCTTT. Its translation: CASSRVWGSGNTEAFF.

The rearrangement joins TRBV10-3 to TRBJ2-3; possible D gene TRBD2, 6 bases. V was shortened by 7 bases and J by 1 base, with 9 bases between the two germline ends. This CDR3 is 13 amino acids long. Looked up from germline, CDR1 is ENHRY and CDR2 is SYGVKD. DNA for the CDR3: TGTGCCATCACCGGCGGGGGCACAGATACGCAGTATTTT. Amino acid sequence: CAITGGGTDTQYF.